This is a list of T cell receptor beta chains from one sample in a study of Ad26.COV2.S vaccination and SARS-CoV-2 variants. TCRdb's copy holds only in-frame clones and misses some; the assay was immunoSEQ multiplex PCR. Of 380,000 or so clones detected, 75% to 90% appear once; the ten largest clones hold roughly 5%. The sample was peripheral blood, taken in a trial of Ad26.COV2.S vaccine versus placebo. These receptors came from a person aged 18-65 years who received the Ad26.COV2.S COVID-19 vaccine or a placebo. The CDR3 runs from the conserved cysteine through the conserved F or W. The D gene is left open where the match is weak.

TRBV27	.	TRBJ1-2	TGTGCCAGCAGTCCCACCGGCGTGGGCTACACCTTC	CASSPTGVGYTF
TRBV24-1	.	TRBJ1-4	TGTGCCACCAGTGATGGGGGAGTCTCAACTAATGAAAAACTGTTTTTT	CATSDGGVSTNEKLFF
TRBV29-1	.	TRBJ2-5	TGCAGCGTTGAAGGAGGGAGGCAAGAGACCCAGTACTTC	CSVEGGRQETQYF
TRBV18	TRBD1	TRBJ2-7	TGTGCCAGCTCACCGGCGGGGACAGGGAAAAGCTCCTACGAGCAGTACTTC	CASSPAGTGKSSYEQYF
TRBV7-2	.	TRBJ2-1	TGTGCCAGCAGCCTGCCTACCTCTTTTGGCAATGAGCAGTTCTTC	CASSLPTSFGNEQFF
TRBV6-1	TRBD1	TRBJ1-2	TGTGCCAGCAGTGAACCCGGCCGGACAGGGAATTATGGCTACACCTTC	CASSEPGRTGNYGYTF
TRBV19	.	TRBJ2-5	TGTGCCAGTAGTACCTCACAGGGTGGGGGAGAGACCCAGTACTTC	CASSTSQGGGETQYF
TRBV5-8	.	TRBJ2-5	TGTGCCAGCAGCTTATTGACGGGAGAGACCCAGTACTTC	CASSLLTGETQYF
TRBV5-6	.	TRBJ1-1	TGTGCCAGCAGCTTGAGGGTTACTTACCCTAACGCTGAAGCTTTCTTT	CASSLRVTYPNAEAFF
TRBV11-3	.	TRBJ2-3	TGTGCCAGCAGCTTGGGACGGGTGACAGATACGCAGTATTTT	CASSLGRVTDTQYF
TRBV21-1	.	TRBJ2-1	TGTGCCAGCCCCCGGGACAGCAAGATATACAATGAGCAGTTCTTC	CASPRDSKIYNEQFF
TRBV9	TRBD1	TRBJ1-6	TGTGCCAGCAGCGTGACAGGGAGTTCGAATTCACCCCTCCACTTT	CASSVTGSSNSPLHF
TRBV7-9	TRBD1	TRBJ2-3	TGTGCCAGCAGCCTCGGGACAGGGGCCACAGATACGCAGTATTTT	CASSLGTGATDTQYF
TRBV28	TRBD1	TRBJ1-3	TGTGCCAGCAGACCTAGGACAGGCTCTGGAAACACCATATATTTT	CASRPRTGSGNTIYF
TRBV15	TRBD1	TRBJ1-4	TGTGCCACCAGCAGAGGGACAGGGGGCCGCTCGACTAATGAAAAACTGTTTTTT	CATSRGTGGRSTNEKLFF